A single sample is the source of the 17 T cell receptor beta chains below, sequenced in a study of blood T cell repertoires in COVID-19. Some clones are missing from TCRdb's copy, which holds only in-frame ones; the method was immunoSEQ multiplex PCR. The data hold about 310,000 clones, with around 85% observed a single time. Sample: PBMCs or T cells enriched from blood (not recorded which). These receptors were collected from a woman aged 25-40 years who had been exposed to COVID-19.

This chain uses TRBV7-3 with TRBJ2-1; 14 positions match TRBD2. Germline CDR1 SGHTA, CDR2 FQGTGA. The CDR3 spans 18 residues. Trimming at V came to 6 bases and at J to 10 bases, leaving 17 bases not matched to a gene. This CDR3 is CASSLGPRLAGGPGEQFF. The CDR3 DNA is TGTGCCAGCAGTCTGGGCCCTAGACTAGCGGGGGGGCCAGGGGAGCAGTTCTTC.

The CDR3 DNA sequence: TGTGCCAGTCGCCCAATAGAAGAGCGCAAAAACATTCAGTACTTC. Translating it yields CASRPIEERKNIQYF. The V and J genes are TRBV27 and TRBJ2-4; D is unclear. V lost 9 bases and J 3 bases, leaving 18 bases between the germline ends. Per the germline V gene, CDR1 is MNHEY and CDR2 is SMNVEV (reference sequence). The CDR3 consists of 15 residues.

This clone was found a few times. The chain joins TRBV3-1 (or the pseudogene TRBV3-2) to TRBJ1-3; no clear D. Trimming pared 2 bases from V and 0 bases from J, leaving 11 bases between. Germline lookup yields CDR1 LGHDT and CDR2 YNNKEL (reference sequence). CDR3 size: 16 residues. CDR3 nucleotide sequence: TGTGCCAGCAGCCAACCGGAGATGTTCTCTGGAAACACCATATATTTT. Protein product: CASSQPEMFSGNTIYF.

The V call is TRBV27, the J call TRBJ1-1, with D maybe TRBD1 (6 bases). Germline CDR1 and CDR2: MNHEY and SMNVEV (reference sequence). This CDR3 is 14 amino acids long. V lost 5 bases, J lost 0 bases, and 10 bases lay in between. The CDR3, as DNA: TGTGCCAGCAGTAACCAGGGGATGAACACTGAAGCTTTCTTT. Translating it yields CASSNQGMNTEAFF.

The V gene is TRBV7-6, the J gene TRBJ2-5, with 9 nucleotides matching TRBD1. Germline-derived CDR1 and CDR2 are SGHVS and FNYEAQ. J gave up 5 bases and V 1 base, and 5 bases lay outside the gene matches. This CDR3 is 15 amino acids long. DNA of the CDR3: TGTGCCAGCAGCTTAGGGCGGACAGGGGTGGAGACCCAGTACTTC. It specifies CASSLGRTGVETQYF.

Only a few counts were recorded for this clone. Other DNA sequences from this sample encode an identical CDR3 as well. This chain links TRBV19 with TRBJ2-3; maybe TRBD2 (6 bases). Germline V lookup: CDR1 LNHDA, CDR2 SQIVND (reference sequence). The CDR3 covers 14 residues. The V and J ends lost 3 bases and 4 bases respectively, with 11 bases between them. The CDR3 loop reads CASSISGVADTQYF. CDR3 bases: TGTGCCAGTAGTATTTCGGGAGTGGCAGATACGCAGTATTTT.

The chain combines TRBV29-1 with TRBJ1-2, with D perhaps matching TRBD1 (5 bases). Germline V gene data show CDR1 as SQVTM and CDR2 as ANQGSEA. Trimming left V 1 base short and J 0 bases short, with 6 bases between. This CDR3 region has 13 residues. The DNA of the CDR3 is TGCAGCGTTGAAGGACAGACTAACTATGGCTACACCTTC. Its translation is CSVEGQTNYGYTF.

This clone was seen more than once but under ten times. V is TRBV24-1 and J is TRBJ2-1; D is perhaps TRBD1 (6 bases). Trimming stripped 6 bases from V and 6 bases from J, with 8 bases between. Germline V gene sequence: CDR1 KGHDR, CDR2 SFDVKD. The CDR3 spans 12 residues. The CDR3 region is CATSLTGNEQFF. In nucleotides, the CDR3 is TGTGCCACCAGTTTGACAGGCAATGAGCAGTTCTTC.

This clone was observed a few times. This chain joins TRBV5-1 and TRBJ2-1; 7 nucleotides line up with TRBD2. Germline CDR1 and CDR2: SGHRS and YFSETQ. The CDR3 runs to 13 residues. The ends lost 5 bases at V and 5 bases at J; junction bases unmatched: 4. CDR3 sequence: CASSGDYDNEQFF. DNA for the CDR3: TGCGCCAGCAGTGGGGACTACGACAATGAGCAGTTCTTC.

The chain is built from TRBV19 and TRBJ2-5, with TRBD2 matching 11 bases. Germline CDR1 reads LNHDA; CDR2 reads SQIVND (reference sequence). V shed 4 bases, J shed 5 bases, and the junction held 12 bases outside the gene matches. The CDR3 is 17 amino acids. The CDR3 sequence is CASSRTSGLAGRETQYF. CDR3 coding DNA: TGTGCCAGTAGTAGAACGAGCGGACTAGCGGGTCGGGAGACCCAGTACTTC. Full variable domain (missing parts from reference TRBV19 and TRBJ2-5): DGGITQSPKYLFRKEGQNVTLSCEQNLNHDAMYWYRQDPGQGLRLIYYSQIVNDFQKGDIAEGYSVSREKKESFPLTVTSAQKNPTAFYLCASSRTSGLAGRETQYFGPGTRLLVL.

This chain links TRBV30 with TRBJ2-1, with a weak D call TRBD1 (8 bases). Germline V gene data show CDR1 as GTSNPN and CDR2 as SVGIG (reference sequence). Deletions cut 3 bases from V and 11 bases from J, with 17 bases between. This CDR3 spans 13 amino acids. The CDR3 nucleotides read TGTGCCTGGAGCAGGGGGCTAGCGGCTCAGCAGTTCTTC. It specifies CAWSRGLAAQQFF.

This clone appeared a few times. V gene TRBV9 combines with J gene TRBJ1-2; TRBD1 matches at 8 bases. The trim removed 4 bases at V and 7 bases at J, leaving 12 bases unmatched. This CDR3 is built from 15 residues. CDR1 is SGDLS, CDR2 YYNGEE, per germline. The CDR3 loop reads CASSSDRADVGGYTF. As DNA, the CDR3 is TGTGCCAGCAGCTCGGACAGGGCGGATGTTGGTGGCTACACCTTC.

CDR3 nucleotide sequence: TGCGCCAGCAGCTTTCGGACAGGGGGCGTTTACAAAAACATTCAGTACTTC. Translation: CASSFRTGGVYKNIQYF. This chain uses TRBV5-1 with TRBJ2-4; 11 nucleotides agree with TRBD1. In germline, CDR1 is SGHRS, CDR2 YFSETQ. This CDR3 region has 17 residues. The V and J ends lost 2 bases and 3 bases, in that order; junction bases with no gene match: 7.

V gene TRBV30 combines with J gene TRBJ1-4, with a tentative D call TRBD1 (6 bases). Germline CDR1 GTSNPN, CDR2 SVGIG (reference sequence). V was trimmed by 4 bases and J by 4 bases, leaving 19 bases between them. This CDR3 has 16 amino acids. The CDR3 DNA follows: TGTGCCTGGACCGCCAAGGGGGTTTTTAGTAATGAAAAACTGTTTTTT. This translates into CAWTAKGVFSNEKLFF. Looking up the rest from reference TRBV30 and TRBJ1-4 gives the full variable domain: SQTIHQWPATLVQPVGSPLSLECTVEGTSNPNLYWYRQAAGRGLQLLFYSVGIGQISSEVPQNLSASRPQDRQFILSSKKLLLSDSGFYLCAWTAKGVFSNEKLFFGSGTQLSVL.

The CDR3 sequence is CASSHSGGSQAFF. DNA of the CDR3: TGCGCCAGCAGCCACAGTGGCGGCAGTCAAGCTTTCTTT. This chain uses TRBV4-1 with TRBJ1-1; unclear D gene. Germline CDR1 and CDR2: MGHRA and YSYEKL. V was trimmed by 3 bases and J by 9 bases, leaving 14 bases between them. The CDR3 spans 13 residues.

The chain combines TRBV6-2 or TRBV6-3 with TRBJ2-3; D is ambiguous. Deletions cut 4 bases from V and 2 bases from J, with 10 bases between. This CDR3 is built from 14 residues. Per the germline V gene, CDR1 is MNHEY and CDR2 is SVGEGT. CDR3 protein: CASSLWQNTDTQYF. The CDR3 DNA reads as TGTGCCAGCAGTTTATGGCAGAACACAGATACGCAGTATTTT.

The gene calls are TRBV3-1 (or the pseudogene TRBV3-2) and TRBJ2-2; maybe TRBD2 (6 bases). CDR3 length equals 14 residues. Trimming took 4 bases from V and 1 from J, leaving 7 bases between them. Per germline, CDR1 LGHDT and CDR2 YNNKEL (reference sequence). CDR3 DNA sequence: TGTGCCAGCAGCCCGCGGGGGAACACCGGGGAGCTGTTTTTT. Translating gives CASSPRGNTGELFF.